Listed here are 25 T cell receptor beta chains from one sample, sequenced in a study of T cells in Graves' hyperthyroidism and ophthalmopathy. From RNA transcripts, TCR beta CDR3 regions were amplified. First-round RT-PCR of the TCR CDR3 relied on the HTBI primer set. TCRdb recomputed calls from the multiplex PCR reads with MiXCR, one row per CDR3 protein. This repertoire shows approximately 510,000 distinct CDR3 sequences, over 35% found once; its top ten account for about 45%. Sequences were obtained from peripheral blood or thyroid tissue (not recorded which). Every receptor here comes from an adult woman with Graves' disease, either hyperthyroidism or ophthalmopathy (not recorded which).

This clonotype was seen ten or more times. The chain uses TRBV20-1 and TRBJ1-2; D is perhaps TRBD1 (6 bases). The CDR3 is 12 residues long. Germline assignment: CDR1 DFQATT and CDR2 SNEGSKA (reference sequence). Trimming took 2 bases from V and 8 from J, leaving 12 bases between them. CDR3 nucleotides: TGCAGTGCTAGATTAGGGGGAGGGGGCTACACCTTC. This translates into CSARLGGGGYTF.

The table lists this clonotype with many counts. The V gene is TRBV12-3 or TRBV12-4, the J gene TRBJ2-7, with D possibly being TRBD2 (6 bases). The ends were cut back, 1 base at V and 7 bases at J, with 14 bases in the middle. CDR3 length: 14 residues. CDR3 sequence (DNA): TGTGCCAGCAGTTTAGGGGCGGAGGGGACTGAGCAGTACTTC. This encodes CASSLGAEGTEQYF.

V usage is TRBV2 and J usage is TRBJ2-7, with 9 bases that match TRBD1. Germline V gene lookup returns CDR1 SNHLY and CDR2 FYNNEI. This CDR3 comprises 14 residues. J lost 3 bases, V lost 6 bases, and 6 bases had no gene match. CDR3 nucleotide sequence: TGTGCCAGCAGATTGGACAGGGGTGGCTACGAGCAGTACTTC. It translates to CASRLDRGGYEQYF.

The V gene is TRBV4-1, the J gene TRBJ1-1; D is unclear. The CDR3 length is 11 residues. Between the trimmed V and J ends, which lost 3 bases and 6 bases, there was a span of 5 bases. Germline CDR1 reads MGHRA; CDR2 reads YSYEKL. Here the CDR3 reads CASSQGAEAFF. The CDR3 coding sequence is TGCGCCAGCAGCCAGGGAGCTGAAGCTTTCTTT.

V is TRBV2 and J is TRBJ1-3, with D unresolved. The V end lost 4 bases, the J end lost 1 base, and 11 bases lay between the germline ends. Per germline, CDR1 SNHLY and CDR2 FYNNEI. CDR3 length: 15 residues. The CDR3: CASSAPGRSGNTIYF. CDR3 DNA sequence: TGTGCCAGCAGTGCCCCAGGACGGTCTGGAAACACCATATATTTT.

The rearrangement joins TRBV4-1 to TRBJ1-3; D ambiguous. The CDR3 extends over 11 amino acids. V was trimmed by 9 bases and J by 2 bases, leaving 5 bases between them. In germline, CDR1 is MGHRA, CDR2 YSYEKL. The CDR3 DNA is TGCGCCAGTCAGGCTGGAAACACCATATATTTT. It is translated as CASQAGNTIYF.

The chain employs TRBV10-3 and TRBJ2-5, with D tentatively TRBD1 (6 bases). The V end was cut by 6 bases, the J end by 5 bases, with 19 bases between. Germline V lookup: CDR1 ENHRY, CDR2 SYGVKD. CDR3 length equals 15 residues. CDR3 amino acids: CAIRSTTGMMETQYF. The CDR3 nucleotides are TGTGCCATCAGATCAACCACAGGGATGATGGAGACCCAGTACTTC.

This chain uses TRBV29-1 with TRBJ2-6; D unresolved. Germline CDR1 is SQVTM and CDR2 is ANQGSEA. This CDR3 contains 17 residues. Deletions cut 1 base from V and 1 base from J, with 14 bases between. CDR3: CSVEANSVSSGANVLTF. The CDR3 nucleotides are TGCAGCGTTGAAGCCAATTCGGTTTCGTCTGGGGCCAACGTCCTGACTTTC.

This clonotype was recorded at least ten times. This chain connects TRBV10-2 to TRBJ2-7, with 9 bases identical to TRBD1. This CDR3 contains 11 residues. CDR1 is WSHSY and CDR2 is SAAADI in the germline V gene. The ends lost 10 bases at V and 6 bases at J; junction bases unmatched: 4. The CDR3 nucleotides are TGCGCCACCACACAGGGGGCCGAGCAGTACTTC. This gives the protein CATTQGAEQYF.

This clonotype appeared many times. The V call is TRBV5-5, the J call TRBJ1-6; no firm D call. The V and J ends lost 6 bases and 6 bases respectively, with 10 bases between them. The CDR3 is made up of 13 amino acids. Germline V lookup: CDR1 SGHKS, CDR2 YYEKEE (reference sequence). The CDR3 loop is CASKATANSPLHF. For the CDR3, the DNA is TGTGCCAGCAAGGCTACAGCTAATTCACCCCTCCACTTT.

This chain joins TRBV6-2 or TRBV6-3 and TRBJ1-1; no definite D call. Germline CDR1 and CDR2: MNHEY and SVGEGT. The V gene lost 0 bases and the J gene lost 4 bases, with 15 bases spanning the gap. CDR3 length: 16 residues. The CDR3 DNA is TGTGCCAGCAGTTACTCGATTACGGAAATTATCACTGAAGCTTTCTTT. It translates to CASSYSITEIITEAFF.

The chain couples TRBV29-1 to TRBJ1-2; 9 nucleotides match TRBD1. V shed 7 bases, J shed 6 bases, and the junction held 6 bases outside the gene matches. This CDR3 is 12 amino acids long. Germline CDR1 reads SQVTM; CDR2 reads ANQGSEA. The CDR3 DNA sequence: TGCAGCGGGACGGGACAGGGCGATGGCTACACCTTC. It specifies CSGTGQGDGYTF.

There are a few counts of this clonotype. V usage is TRBV7-2 and J usage is TRBJ1-2; TRBD1 matches 12 bases. The trim removed 5 bases at V and 5 bases at J, leaving 6 bases unmatched. The CDR3 sequence is 15 residues long. The germline CDR1 and CDR2 sequences are SGHTA and FQGNSA. In nucleotides, the CDR3 is TGTGCCAGCAGCATTCCGGGACAGGGGGCGTATGGCTACACCTTC. Protein product: CASSIPGQGAYGYTF.

The gene calls are TRBV6-5 and TRBJ2-1; the D gene could be TRBD1 or TRBD2 (5 bases each). The CDR3 consists of 16 residues. Germline CDR1 reads MNHEY; CDR2 reads SVGAGI. Trimming took off 0 bases at V and 4 bases at J, with 13 bases between the two ends. In DNA, the CDR3 is TGTGCCAGCAGTTACTCAGGGGCCGCGGGTTACAATGAGCAGTTCTTC. Translation: CASSYSGAAGYNEQFF.

On this clonotype itself: A read error may explain this, as a much larger clone is one base away. The chain carries TRBV20-1 and TRBJ1-2, with 7 bases matching TRBD1. With V trimmed by 5 bases and J by 4 bases, 10 bases remained unmatched. The CDR3 is 14 amino acids. Germline V CDR1 and CDR2: DFQATT, SNEGSKA (reference sequence). CDR3 sequence: CSALPLGGGYGYTF. The CDR3, as DNA: TGCAGTGCTCTACCCCTAGGGGGCGGCTATGGCTACACCTTC.

The table lists this clonotype with many counts. This sequence joins TRBV4-2 and TRBJ1-4; D is unresolved. The CDR3 runs to 15 residues. V dropped 0 bases and J dropped 1 base, with 6 bases sitting between them. Germline CDR1 and CDR2: LGHNA and YNFKEQ. The CDR3 region has the DNA TGTGCCAGCAGCCAAGATGACGGAACTAATGAAAAACTGTTTTTT. This translates into CASSQDDGTNEKLFF.

This chain joins TRBV29-1 and TRBJ2-7, with 8 bases aligning to TRBD1. The CDR3 has 15 residues. V trimming: 7 bases; J trimming: 3 bases; junction bases outside the gene matches: 14. Per germline, CDR1 SQVTM and CDR2 ANQGSEA. The CDR3 sequence: CSAAWRTGSLYEQYF. The CDR3 DNA reads TGCAGCGCCGCATGGCGGACAGGGTCCCTCTACGAGCAGTACTTC.

This chain uses TRBV7-6 with TRBJ2-1, with D perhaps TRBD1 (6 bases). Germline assignment: CDR1 SGHVS and CDR2 FNYEAQ. The V end was cut by 5 bases, the J end by 5 bases, with 13 bases between. The CDR3 spans 14 residues. The CDR3 DNA sequence: TGTGCCAGCAGCCCCGATACAGGGCACAATGAGCAGTTCTTC. It codes for CASSPDTGHNEQFF.

The CDR3 DNA follows: TGTGCCAGCAGCTTCCGCCAGGGGAACCCCTACGAGCAGTACTTC. As protein: CASSFRQGNPYEQYF. The genes are TRBV7-2 and TRBJ2-7; TRBD1 is a possible D gene (6 bases). The length of the CDR3 is 15 residues. Trimming left V 3 bases short and J 2 bases short, with 14 bases between. CDR1 SGHTA and CDR2 FQGNSA come from the germline V gene.

This clonotype was counted many times. This rearrangement joins TRBV11-2 to TRBJ1-1, with D hard to call. Trimming took off 1 base at V and 3 bases at J, with 9 bases between the two ends. Germline CDR1 reads SGHAT; CDR2 reads FQNNGV. The CDR3 is 14 residues long. As DNA, the CDR3 is TGTGCCAGCAGCTTAGGGGTGTGGTACACTGAAGCTTTCTTT. It codes for CASSLGVWYTEAFF.

The rearrangement uses TRBV9 and TRBJ1-5, with D perhaps TRBD1 (5 bases). Between the trimmed V and J ends, which lost 0 bases and 5 bases, there was a span of 12 bases. From germline, CDR1 is SGDLS and CDR2 YYNGEE. The CDR3 contains 15 residues. The CDR3 region is CASSVAGGSDQPQHF. The CDR3 nucleotides are TGTGCCAGCAGCGTAGCGGGGGGGAGCGATCAGCCCCAGCATTTT.

This clonotype turned up a few times. This chain links TRBV29-1 with TRBJ1-2; D perhaps matches TRBD1 (6 bases). The V end was cut by 4 bases, the J end by 5 bases, with 14 bases between. The CDR3 runs 13 residues. Germline V lookup: CDR1 SQVTM, CDR2 ANQGSEA. Written as DNA, the CDR3 is TGCAGCGTTGGGGGGGGGGCGGCGTATGGCTACACCTTC. Encoded protein: CSVGGGAAYGYTF.

This clonotype was seen only a few times. J is TRBJ1-5 and V is TRBV20-1; D perhaps matches TRBD2 (6 bases). The DNA end lines up better with TRBJ2-3; the J call may be wrong. The CDR3 sequence is 14 residues long. The V gene's germline CDR1 is DFQATT and CDR2 SNEGSKA (reference sequence). CDR3 sequence (DNA): TGCAGTGCTAGGTTGGCGGGGAGCACAGATACGCAGTATTTT. Encoded protein: CSARLAGSTDTQYF.

For this clonotype: The junction differs from germline at one of its ends, possibly a read error. This rearrangement joins TRBV6-1 to TRBJ1-2, with D unresolved. CDR3 length equals 14 residues. Germline V gene sequence: CDR1 MNHNS, CDR2 SASEGT. The CDR3 nucleotides read TGTGCCAGCAGTTACACGACGGAGAGTATTGGCCACACCTTC. Its protein product is CASSYTTESIGHTF.

This clonotype was seen many times. The chain combines TRBV20-1 with TRBJ2-7; 10 nucleotides align to TRBD1. This CDR3 is 13 amino acids long. V lost 6 bases and J lost 4; bases outside the gene matches: 6. Germline V lookup: CDR1 DFQATT, CDR2 SNEGSKA (reference sequence). The CDR3: CSAPGQGKYEQYF. For the CDR3, the DNA is TGCAGTGCCCCGGGACAGGGGAAATACGAGCAGTACTTC.